One and the same sample provided the 10 T cell receptor beta chains below, sequenced in a study of glioma-infiltrating T cells. TCR alpha and beta CDR3 regions were amplified from RNA using iRepertoire nested multiplex PCR. TCRdb used MiXCR to reprocess the multiplex PCR reads, holding one entry per CDR3 protein. The sample carries some 85,000 distinct CDR3 sequences, approximately 22% recorded once. Specimen: glioma tissue, nonneoplastic brain tissue, or PBMCs (not recorded which). The receptors stem from a human donor with low-grade glioma or glioblastoma, undergoing nonglioma brain surgery, or in good health (not recorded which).

This CDR3 reads CASGETISTDTQYF. In nucleotides, the CDR3 is TGCGCCAGCGGAGAGACTATTTCCACAGATACGCAGTATTTT. V gene TRBV5-1 combines with J gene TRBJ2-3, with D perhaps TRBD2 (5 bases). This CDR3 is 14 amino acids long. Germline V lookup: CDR1 SGHRS, CDR2 YFSETQ. Trimming took off 7 bases at V and 2 bases at J, with 14 bases between the two ends.

This clonotype has at least ten counts. The CDR3 is CASSFGQGVTGELFF. For the CDR3, the DNA is TGTGCCAGCAGTTTCGGACAGGGGGTCACCGGGGAGCTGTTTTTT. V gene TRBV6-1 combines with J gene TRBJ2-2; 10 bases are shared with TRBD1. Germline V gene lookup returns CDR1 MNHNS and CDR2 SASEGT. V trimming: 5 bases; J trimming: 4 bases; junction bases outside the gene matches: 4. The CDR3 is 15 amino acids.

The sample holds many counts of this clonotype. The chain couples TRBV3-1 to TRBJ1-1; D gene ambiguous. Per the germline V gene, CDR1 is LGHDT and CDR2 is YNNKEL (reference sequence). The V end lost 4 bases, the J end lost 3 bases, and 9 bases lay between the germline ends. The CDR3 is 13 amino acids. CDR3 residues: CASSPQRYTEAFF. The CDR3 DNA reads as TGTGCCAGCAGCCCACAACGTTACACTGAAGCTTTCTTT. Variable domain in full (rest from reference TRBV3-1 and TRBJ1-1): DTAVSQTPKYLVTQMGNDKSIKCEQNLGHDTMYWYKQDSKKFLKIMFSYNNKELIINETVPNRFSPKSPDKAHLNLHINSLELGDSAVYFCASSPQRYTEAFFGQGTRLTVV.

This clonotype was picked up a small number of times. The chain employs TRBV12-3 or TRBV12-4 and TRBJ1-1; 7 nucleotides align to TRBD1. The CDR3 loop spans 15 amino acids. Trimming removed 4 bases from V and 3 bases from J; junction bases left unmatched: 8. CDR3 coding DNA: TGTGCCAGCAGTTGGGGACAGAACGTAGACACTGAAGCTTTCTTT. Translating it yields CASSWGQNVDTEAFF.

Written as DNA, the CDR3 is TGTGCCTGGAGTGGCTGGGGGCGAGAGACCCAGTACTTC. The encoded protein is CAWSGWGRETQYF. The chain links TRBV30 to TRBJ2-5, with D perhaps TRBD1 (6 bases). With 1 base removed from V and 4 bases from J, the gap between germline ends came to 10 bases. The CDR3 length is 13 residues. CDR1 and CDR2 (germline): GTSNPN, SVGIG (reference sequence).

The sample holds a few counts of this clonotype. The gene calls are TRBV7-9 and TRBJ1-3; tentatively, D is TRBD1 (5 bases). CDR3 length equals 16 residues. Germline V CDR1 and CDR2: SEHNR, FQNEAQ (reference sequence). Deletions cut 2 bases from V and 3 bases from J, with 14 bases between. CDR3 sequence reads: CASSLYGGAGGNTIYF. CDR3 coding DNA: TGTGCCAGCAGCTTATATGGTGGGGCTGGTGGAAACACCATATATTTT.

This clonotype has a handful of counts. A single base separates this from a much larger clone, so it may be a read error. CDR3 sequence (DNA): TGTGTCAGCAGCTTCGGCGGAGTCGAAATGCCCCTCCACTTT. Translated, it gives CVSSFGGVEMPLHF. The V call is TRBV7-8, the J call TRBJ1-6; D remains ambiguous. There are 14 residues in the CDR3. CDR1 is SGHVS and CDR2 is FQNEAQ in the germline V gene.

This clonotype was seen many times. The chain is built from TRBV4-2 and TRBJ1-2; the match to TRBD1 covers 7 bases. The junction had 11 bases not matched to a gene; V was cut back by 3 bases and J by 4 bases. In germline, CDR1 is LGHNA, CDR2 YNFKEQ. This CDR3 contains 16 residues. CDR3 sequence (DNA): TGTGCCAGCAGCCAGAGTTCAGGGGGGGGAACCTATGGCTACACCTTC. This gives the protein CASSQSSGGGTYGYTF.

This clonotype was picked up many times. This chain links TRBV6-1 with TRBJ1-1; D uncertain. Trimming took off 5 bases at V and 3 bases at J, with 10 bases between the two ends. CDR3 length equals 13 residues. CDR1 is MNHNS, CDR2 SASEGT, per germline. CDR3 bases: TGTGCCAGCAGTACCATGAGGGACACTGAAGCTTTCTTT. Translating gives CASSTMRDTEAFF.

This clonotype was seen many times. V is TRBV20-1 and J is TRBJ2-7; 8 positions match TRBD1. The V and J ends lost 3 bases and 1 base, in that order; junction bases with no gene match: 8. The CDR3 is 15 residues long. CDR1 is DFQATT and CDR2 is SNEGSKA in the germline V gene (reference sequence). For the CDR3, the DNA is TGCAGTGCTAGTCCTGGACAGGGCGTTTCCTACGAGCAGTACTTC. Its protein is CSASPGQGVSYEQYF.